The 17 T cell receptor beta chains presented below share a single source sample, sequenced in a study of shared clonotypes between healthy human individuals. Naive CD8 cells lacked CD45RO and underwent positive selection for CCR7, leaving out terminally differentiated effector memory CD45RA+ cells. The repertoire was sequenced with immunoSEQ multiplex PCR; TCRdb's copy has only in-frame clones and lacks some. The sample includes some 2 million clones, around 96% of them seen just once. Sequencing was done on a sample of naive CD8+ T cells sorted from blood. These receptors all stem from a man in his late teens or twenties in good health.

This clone was found once. CDR3 coding DNA: TGTGCCAGCAGTCACCAACAGGGCTACGAGCAGTACTTC. Translating gives CASSHQQGYEQYF. The V call is TRBV27, the J call TRBJ2-7, with a tentative D call TRBD1 (6 bases). This CDR3 spans 13 amino acids. Germline V lookup: CDR1 MNHEY, CDR2 SMNVEV (reference sequence). V gave up 5 bases and J gave up 3 bases, with 11 bases separating them.

This chain joins TRBV5-1 and TRBJ1-2; TRBD1 agrees at 9 bases. V was clipped by 0 bases and J by 4 bases; unmatched bases: 1. Germline V lookup: CDR1 SGHRS, CDR2 YFSETQ. The CDR3 sequence is 14 residues long. Here the CDR3 DNA reads TGCGCCAGCAGCTTGGGGACAGGGGTCTATGGCTACACCTTC. It codes for CASSLGTGVYGYTF.

The J gene is TRBJ2-1, the V gene TRBV7-9; 9 bases fit TRBD2. V shed 5 bases and J 10 bases; nucleotides not matched to a gene: 6. The CDR3 has 13 residues. The germline gives CDR1 SEHNR, CDR2 FQNEAQ (reference sequence). The CDR3 coding sequence is TGTGCCAGCAGCCCGCGGACTAGCGCCGAGCAGTTCTTC. Translated, it gives CASSPRTSAEQFF.

This clone was counted between two and nine times. The chain joins TRBV7-2 to TRBJ1-1, with TRBD1 matching over 10 bases. This CDR3 region has 14 residues. Germline loops: CDR1 SGHTA, CDR2 FQGNSA. V trimming: 3 bases; J trimming: 4 bases; junction bases outside the gene matches: 2. The CDR3 is CASSLGQGTTEAFF. The DNA for the CDR3 is TGTGCCAGCAGCTTGGGACAGGGGACCACTGAAGCTTTCTTT.

The V call is TRBV5-1, the J call TRBJ1-5; TRBD1 matches 7 bases. The trim removed 4 bases at V and 0 bases at J, leaving 4 bases unmatched. Germline CDR1 reads SGHRS; CDR2 reads YFSETQ. The CDR3 runs 15 residues. The CDR3 DNA reads as TGCGCCAGCAGCGAGGGACAGAATAGCAATCAGCCCCAGCATTTT. Protein product: CASSEGQNSNQPQHF.

The CDR3 protein is CASSLWGGTSTDTQYF. The CDR3 nucleotides are TGTGCCAGCAGCTTATGGGGCGGAACTAGCACAGATACGCAGTATTTT. The rearrangement uses TRBV13 and TRBJ2-3; D possibly corresponds to TRBD1 (5 bases). Trimming shortened V by 2 bases and J by 0 bases, and 12 bases separated the two germline ends. Germline CDR1 and CDR2: PRHDT and FYEKMQ (reference sequence). The length of the CDR3 is 16 residues.

A remark on this clone: This sample includes further DNA sequences coding for the same CDR3. The genes are TRBV2 and TRBJ1-5; 10 bases align to TRBD1. Trimming at V came to 3 bases and at J to 7 bases, leaving 3 bases not matched to a gene. Per the germline V gene, CDR1 is SNHLY and CDR2 is FYNNEI. There are 14 residues in the CDR3. This chain's CDR3 is CASSEGTGVQPQHF. CDR3 bases: TGTGCCAGCAGTGAGGGGACAGGGGTCCAGCCCCAGCATTTT.

V is TRBV2 and J is TRBJ1-1; D uncertain. In germline, CDR1 is SNHLY, CDR2 FYNNEI. The CDR3 spans 16 residues. Deletions cut 3 bases from V and 0 bases from J, with 14 bases between. Here the CDR3 reads CASSDGSTEMNTEAFF. DNA of the CDR3: TGTGCCAGCAGTGACGGTTCGACTGAAATGAACACTGAAGCTTTCTTT.

CDR3 DNA sequence: TGTGCCAGCAGGCAGATGGGGCCCGGTTTTGGGGGTTTGGGCGGCTACACCTTC. This translates into CASRQMGPGFGGLGGYTF. V and J are TRBV27 and TRBJ1-2, with TRBD1 as a possible D gene (5 bases). Germline V CDR1 and CDR2: MNHEY, SMNVEV (reference sequence). The CDR3 has 18 residues. V lost 6 bases and J lost 8, with 31 bases in between.

The J gene is TRBJ2-2, the V gene TRBV29-1; D may be TRBD2 (6 bases). Trimming removed 5 bases at V and 4 bases at J, with 11 bases between. The CDR3 runs 13 residues. Germline V gene sequence: CDR1 SQVTM, CDR2 ANQGSEA. The CDR3: CSVPLGGTGELFF. CDR3 DNA sequence: TGCAGCGTTCCCCTGGGGGGCACCGGGGAGCTGTTTTTT.

This chain joins TRBV7-9 and TRBJ2-7; 10 bases map to TRBD1. The germline CDR1 and CDR2 sequences are SEHNR and FQNEAQ (reference sequence). V trimming: 4 bases; J trimming: 3 bases; junction bases outside the gene matches: 9. This CDR3 region has 16 residues. This CDR3 is CASSSDWGTGDYEQYF. The CDR3 DNA reads TGTGCCAGCAGCTCGGACTGGGGGACAGGGGACTACGAGCAGTACTTC. Full variable domain (outside the CDR3, taken from reference TRBV7-9 and TRBJ2-7): DTGVSQNPRHKITKRGQNVTFRCDPISEHNRLYWYRQTLGQGPEFLTYFQNEAQLEKSRLLSDRFSAERPKGSFSTLEIQRTEQGDSAMYLCASSSDWGTGDYEQYFGPGTRLTVT.

This CDR3 reads CASSRARWDEQYF. The CDR3 DNA is TGTGCCAGCAGTCGAGCCCGGTGGGACGAGCAGTACTTC. The chain couples TRBV27 to TRBJ2-7; D unclear. The CDR3 length is 13 residues. Germline CDR1 reads MNHEY; CDR2 reads SMNVEV (reference sequence). The ends were cut back, 5 bases at V and 5 bases at J, with 13 bases in the middle.

The sample holds one count of this clone. V is TRBV4-3 and J is TRBJ2-1; 8 bases are a match to TRBD2. The CDR3 has 16 residues. Germline V gene sequence: CDR1 LGHNA, CDR2 YSLEER. Trimming at V came to 1 base and at J to 4 bases, leaving 6 bases not matched to a gene. CDR3 coding DNA: TGCGCCAGCAGCCAAGCAATAGCGGGGCTTTACAATGAGCAGTTCTTC. Amino acids: CASSQAIAGLYNEQFF.

The chain employs TRBV9 and TRBJ2-7; weak D call: TRBD2 (5 bases). Between the trimmed V and J ends, which lost 3 bases and 6 bases, there was a span of 13 bases. This CDR3 has 13 residues. The germline gives CDR1 SGDLS, CDR2 YYNGEE. CDR3 sequence (DNA): TGTGCCAGCAGCGAATTCCCAGAGGGCGAGCAGTACTTC. Translated, it gives CASSEFPEGEQYF.

The chain joins TRBV6-4 to TRBJ2-5; 8 nucleotides agree with TRBD2. J lost 5 bases, V lost 6 bases, and 8 bases had no gene match. This CDR3 region has 14 residues. CDR1 is MRHNA, CDR2 SNTAGT, per germline. This CDR3 is CASRSGSGGETQYF. CDR3 in DNA: TGTGCCAGCAGGAGCGGGAGTGGAGGTGAGACCCAGTACTTC.

CDR3 in amino acids: CASSGGDTEAFF. DNA for the CDR3: TGTGCCAGCAGCGGGGGGGACACTGAAGCTTTCTTT. This chain links TRBV2 with TRBJ1-1; D is perhaps TRBD1 (5 bases). Germline V CDR1 and CDR2: SNHLY, FYNNEI. The CDR3 consists of 12 residues. V lost 6 bases and J lost 3, with 8 bases in between.

This sequence joins TRBV27 and TRBJ2-5; TRBD2 matches at 7 bases. From germline, CDR1 is MNHEY and CDR2 SMNVEV (reference sequence). V was pared by 5 bases and J by 5 bases, with 14 bases of the junction left unmatched. The CDR3 runs 16 residues. CDR3 sequence: CASSRSRGVKGETQYF. The CDR3 DNA reads TGTGCCAGCAGTAGAAGTCGGGGGGTAAAGGGGGAGACCCAGTACTTC.